This T cell receptor (beta chain) was sequenced in a study of CD8+ T cells in alopecia areata. Sequencing templates came from extracted RNA that was reverse transcribed into cDNA. TCRdb's copy holds only in-frame clones and misses some; the assay was immunoSEQ multiplex PCR. Counted here are 150,000 to 200,000 clones, around three fifths occurring once; the ten biggest clones make up approximately 0.93%. Trimming removed 0 bases at V and 4 bases at J, with 9 bases between. Germline CDR1 reads GTSNPN; CDR2 reads SVGIG (reference sequence). The CDR3 loop spans 13 amino acids. The treatment denotes: oral pan-JAK inhibitor, 5-10 mg twice daily.

The chain carries TRBV30 and TRBJ1-2, with unresolved D. This specimen was CD4+ T cells sorted from blood, taken at week 24, from a patient treated with tofacitinib. This receptor was obtained from a human donor with alopecia areata. This CDR3 is CAWSVVQSYGYTF. As DNA, the CDR3 is TGTGCCTGGAGTGTAGTCCAGAGCTATGGCTACACCTTC. The variable domain in full, with the rest retrieved from reference TRBV30 and TRBJ1-2, is SQTIHQWPATLVQPVGSPLSLECTVEGTSNPNLYWYRQAAGRGLQLLFYSVGIGQISSEVPQNLSASRPQDRQFILSSKKLLLSDSGFYLCAWSVVQSYGYTFGSGTRLTVV.